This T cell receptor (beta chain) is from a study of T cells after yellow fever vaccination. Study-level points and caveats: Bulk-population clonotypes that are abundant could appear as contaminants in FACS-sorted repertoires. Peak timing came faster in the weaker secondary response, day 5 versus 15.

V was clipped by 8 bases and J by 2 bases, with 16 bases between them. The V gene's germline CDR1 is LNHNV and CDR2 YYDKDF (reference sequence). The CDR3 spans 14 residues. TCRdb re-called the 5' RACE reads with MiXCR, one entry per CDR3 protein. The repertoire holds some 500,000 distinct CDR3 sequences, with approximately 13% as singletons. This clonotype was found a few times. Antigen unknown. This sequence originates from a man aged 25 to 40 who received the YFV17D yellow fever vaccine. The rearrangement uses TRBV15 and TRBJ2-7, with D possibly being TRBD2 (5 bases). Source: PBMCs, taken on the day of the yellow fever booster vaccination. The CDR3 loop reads CATSQWGETYEQYF. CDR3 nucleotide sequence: TGTGCCACCTCCCAATGGGGAGAAACCTACGAGCAGTACTTC.